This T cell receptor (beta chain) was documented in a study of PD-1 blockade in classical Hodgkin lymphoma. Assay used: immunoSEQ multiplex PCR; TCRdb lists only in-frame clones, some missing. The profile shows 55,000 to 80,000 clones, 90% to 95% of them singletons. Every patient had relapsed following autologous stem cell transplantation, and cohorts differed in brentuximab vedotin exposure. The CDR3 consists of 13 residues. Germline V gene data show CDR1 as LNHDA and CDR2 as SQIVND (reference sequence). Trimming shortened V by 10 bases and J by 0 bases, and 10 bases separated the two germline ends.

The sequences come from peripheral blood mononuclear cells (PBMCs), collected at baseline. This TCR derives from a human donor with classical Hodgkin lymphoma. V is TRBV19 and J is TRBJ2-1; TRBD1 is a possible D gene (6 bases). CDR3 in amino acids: CATRGSSYNEQFF. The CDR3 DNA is TGTGCCACAAGGGGGAGCTCCTACAATGAGCAGTTCTTC.